This T cell receptor (beta chain) was sequenced during a study of shared clonotypes between healthy human individuals (dated by TCRdb to about 2020). General notes on the study: The cohort included three men and a couple of women between 18 and 49 years of age. The study deeply sequenced blood TCR repertoires of roughly five healthy adults to estimate repertoire size and the extent of clonotype sharing between individuals. Between about 0.9 and 8.9 billion PBMCs per donor were obtained by leukapheresis. To increase sequencing depth and limit assay-specific biases, different laboratories used diverse techniques to prepare libraries and sequence TCR repertoires. For each donor, three plates each were used for CD4 naive and CD4 memory, two plates were used for CD8 naive, and one plate was used for CD8 memory. On the study overall, not on this receptor specifically: Compared with non-shared clonotypes, the clonotypes found in all four sorted-subset donors had higher generation probabilities. Sharing across a few donors was observed for about 4.8% of naive CD4, under 4% of naive CD8, 2.3% of memory CD4, and about 0.4% of memory CD8 clonotypes. Incomplete sequencing was indicated by rarefaction of sorted-subset datasets, despite the large sequencing depth. Sampling was restricted to blood, and TCR repertoires in tissue are likely to differ from TCR repertoires in blood. The small number of donors limited the genetic and exposure-history diversity represented. Naive subsets generally had larger estimated clonotype richness than memory subsets. Pairwise subsampling indicated that sequencing depth was expected to affect the degree of clonotype sharing among donors.

TCR CDR3 regions were amplified from genomic DNA by multiplex PCR using the deep immunoSEQ assay. For each cell subset, the extracted genomic DNA was distributed evenly across all wells of several immunoSEQ 96-well plates, and each plate served as one replicate. For sorted subsets, 200 to 250 ng of genomic DNA, equivalent to 25,000 to 35,000 T cell genomes, went into each replicate PCR. Purified libraries were quantified with a Qubit 3.0 fluorometer, sized on a Bioanalyzer 2100, and re-quantified with the KAPA Library Quantification kit. A separate single-read 150-cycle Illumina NextSeq 550 flow cell was used to sequence each immunoSEQ 96-well plate. Concerning the study's data processing: Because the immunoSEQ output held only junctional sequences and lacked quality scores, the filtering could not match the filtering applied to full-length reads. To assign V/J genes and CDR3, sequences were annotated against IMGT germline references using PyIR, a Python wrapper for IgBLAST v1.9. Reads were removed for weak V/J assignments (E-value above 1e-6), missing CDR3, stop codons, out-of-frame junctions, or ambiguous translated residues. V3J clonotypes were defined as sequences sharing the same inferred V gene, J gene, and CDR3 amino acid sequence. The percentage overlap between two repertoires was calculated by dividing the number of shared unique clonotypes by the size of the smaller repertoire. Richness of each repertoire was evaluated using RTK rarefaction, the Chao1 estimator, and Recon v2.1 estimates of unobserved clonotypes. Generation probabilities were computed with OLGA for all TCRbeta clonotypes obtained by the gDNA method from four donors. TCRdb holds this immuneACCESS table with in-frame rearrangements only. Some clones are missing; in checked studies, unresolved V genes explain under half, and the rest has no known cause. V, J and clone size were drawn from that table, and D and trimming were deduced from the DNA. The sample includes about 2.3 million clones, with approximately 95% observed a single time. Together, the top ten hold 0.35% to 0.5% of the sample.

The donors were healthy, HIV-negative adults who had no recently reported acute infections or vaccinations. Every donor was a Caucasian adult living in Nashville, Tennessee, USA. Magnetic negative selection was used to enrich CD4+ T cells, after which naive cells were positively selected on CD45RA and the negative fraction became the memory subset. Blood was collected by leukapheresis, and PBMCs were isolated by Ficoll-Histopaque density gradient centrifugation and then cryopreserved in liquid nitrogen vapor phase. Analytical flow cytometry was used to check the purity and quantity of every magnetically sorted T cell population. Genomic DNA was isolated from every sorted fraction and measured by UV absorbance on a Nanodrop 2000c. In the case of this clone: The antigen it binds to is not known. No base quality information exists; no much larger clone differs at one position.

Deletion took 5 bases off V and 5 bases off J, with a span of 12 bases between the germline ends. In the germline V gene (reference sequence), CDR1 corresponds to SEHNR and CDR2 to FQNEAQ. CDR3 length: 13 amino acids, cysteine to phenylalanine. The kept DNA is CDR3 alone, 39 bases in frame from the first base. The clonotype was recovered from a man between 18 and 35 years old in good health. Some clones in this sample may be carry-over from other donors' samples. Sample: naive CD4+ T cells from PBMCs. This specimen's cell subset or site label, interpreted: CD45RA+ positively selected. The V and J segments used are TRBV7-9 and TRBJ1-1; TRBD1 is a weak D gene call, 6 bases matching. Here the CDR3 is given as CASSTQGRTEAFF. The bases read TGTGCCAGCAGCACACAGGGTAGGACTGAAGCTTTCTTT.